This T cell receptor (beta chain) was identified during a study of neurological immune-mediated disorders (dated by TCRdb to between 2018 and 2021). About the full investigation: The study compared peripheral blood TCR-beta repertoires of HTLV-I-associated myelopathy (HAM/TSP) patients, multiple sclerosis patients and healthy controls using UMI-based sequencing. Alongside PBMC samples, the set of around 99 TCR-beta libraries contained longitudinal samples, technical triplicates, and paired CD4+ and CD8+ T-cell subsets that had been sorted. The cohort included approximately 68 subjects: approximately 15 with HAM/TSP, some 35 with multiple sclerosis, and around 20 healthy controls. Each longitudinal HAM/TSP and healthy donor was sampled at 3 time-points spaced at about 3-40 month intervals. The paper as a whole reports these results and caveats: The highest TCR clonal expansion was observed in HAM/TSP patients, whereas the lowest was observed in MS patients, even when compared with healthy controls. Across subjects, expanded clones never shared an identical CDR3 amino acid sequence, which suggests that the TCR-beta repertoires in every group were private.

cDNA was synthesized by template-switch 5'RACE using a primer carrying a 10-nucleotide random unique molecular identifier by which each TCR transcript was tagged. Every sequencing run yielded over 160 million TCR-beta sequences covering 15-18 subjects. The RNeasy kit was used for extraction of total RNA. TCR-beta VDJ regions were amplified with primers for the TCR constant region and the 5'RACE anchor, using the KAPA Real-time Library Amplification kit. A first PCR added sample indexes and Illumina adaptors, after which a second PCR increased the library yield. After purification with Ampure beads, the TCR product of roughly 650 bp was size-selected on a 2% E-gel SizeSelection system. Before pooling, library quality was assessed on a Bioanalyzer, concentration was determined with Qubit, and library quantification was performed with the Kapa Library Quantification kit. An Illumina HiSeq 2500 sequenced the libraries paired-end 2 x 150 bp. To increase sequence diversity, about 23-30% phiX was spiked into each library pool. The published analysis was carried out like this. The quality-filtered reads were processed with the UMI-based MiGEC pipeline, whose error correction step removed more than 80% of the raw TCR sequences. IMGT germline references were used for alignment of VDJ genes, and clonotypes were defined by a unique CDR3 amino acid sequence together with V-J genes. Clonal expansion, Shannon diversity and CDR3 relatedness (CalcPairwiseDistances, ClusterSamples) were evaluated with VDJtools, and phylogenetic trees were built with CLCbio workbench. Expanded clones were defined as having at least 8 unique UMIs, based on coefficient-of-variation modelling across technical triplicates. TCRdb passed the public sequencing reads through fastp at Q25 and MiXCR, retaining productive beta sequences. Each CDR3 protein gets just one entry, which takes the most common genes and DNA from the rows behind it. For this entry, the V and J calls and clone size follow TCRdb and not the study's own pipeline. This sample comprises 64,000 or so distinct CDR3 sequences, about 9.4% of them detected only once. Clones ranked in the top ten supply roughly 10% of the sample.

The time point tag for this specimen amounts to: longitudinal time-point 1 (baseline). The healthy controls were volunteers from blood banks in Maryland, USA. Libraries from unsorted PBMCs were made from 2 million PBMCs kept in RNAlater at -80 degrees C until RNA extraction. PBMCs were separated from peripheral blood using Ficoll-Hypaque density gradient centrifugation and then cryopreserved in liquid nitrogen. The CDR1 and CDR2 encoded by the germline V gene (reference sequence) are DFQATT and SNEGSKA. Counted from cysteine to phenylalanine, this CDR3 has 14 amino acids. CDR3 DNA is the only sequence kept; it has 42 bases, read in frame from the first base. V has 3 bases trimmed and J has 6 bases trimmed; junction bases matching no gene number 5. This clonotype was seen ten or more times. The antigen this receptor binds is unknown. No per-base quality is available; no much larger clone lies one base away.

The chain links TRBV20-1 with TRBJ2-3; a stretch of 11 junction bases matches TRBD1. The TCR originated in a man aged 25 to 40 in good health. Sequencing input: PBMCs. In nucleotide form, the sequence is TGCAGTGCTAGCCGGGACAGGGGGATTGATACGCAGTATTTT. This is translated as CSASRDRGIDTQYF.